This note documents a single T cell receptor beta chain sequence. The antigen is unknown. TCR beta CDR3 sequences were amplified from RNA transcripts. HTBI primers were used for first-round RT-PCR of the TCR CDR3. TCRdb ran MiXCR on the multiplex PCR reads and lists one entry per CDR3 protein. In the table there are 300,000 to 400,000 distinct CDR3 sequences, around 13% of which are singletons. Germline CDR1 and CDR2: KGHDR and SFDVKD. The V segment lost 2 bases and the J segment 2 bases; nucleotides outside the gene matches: 3. The CDR3 consists of 15 residues. The source of the sample is a study of T cells in Graves' hyperthyroidism and ophthalmopathy. Study results and caveats: Researchers report that a 13 V-J model separated ophthalmopathy from stable hyperthyroidism.

This receptor was identified in a woman under 40 with Graves' hyperthyroidism. The specimen sequenced was blood. The chain links TRBV24-1 to TRBJ2-7, with 9 bases fitting TRBD1. This CDR3 reads CATSDSGTGTYEQYF. The CDR3 DNA reads as TGTGCCACCAGTGATTCCGGGACAGGGACCTACGAGCAGTACTTC.